Below, one T cell receptor beta chain is given with its context. In the original analysis: The authors estimated nucleated cell counts from reference gene primer amplification. Sequencing used immunoSEQ multiplex PCR; TCRdb keeps in-frame clones, though not all of them. V, J and clone size are those of that table, while D and trimming were read from the DNA. The table has fewer than 25,000 clones, more than 75% seen once. CDR1 is MNHEY and CDR2 is SMNVEV in the germline V gene (reference sequence). V lost 4 bases and J lost 0; bases outside the gene matches: 3. The CDR3 runs to 14 residues. This sample was included in a study of blood T cell repertoires in COVID-19. Study at large: The samples span acute and convalescent COVID-19 from the United States, Italy and Spain. Nucleic acid was either cDNA or gDNA, and it came from T cells, B-cell-depleted T cells, or PBMCs.

Sequencing was performed on peripheral blood. This chain connects TRBV27 to TRBJ2-7; 7 bases are shared with TRBD1. The sequence derives from a human donor with active COVID-19. The donor label of this sample is uncertain. This CDR3 is CASSWSGGSYEQYF. CDR3 sequence (DNA): TGTGCCAGCAGTTGGTCAGGGGGCTCCTACGAGCAGTACTTC.